Presented here are 17 T cell receptor beta chains from one specimen sequenced in a study of blood T cell repertoires in COVID-19. Generated by immunoSEQ multiplex PCR, the TCRdb table keeps only in-frame clones and is missing some. The table has 25,000 to 30,000 clones, less than 80% seen once. The sequenced material came from peripheral blood. These receptors were obtained from a man between 65 and 85 years old with acute or convalescent COVID-19.

This chain joins TRBV18 and TRBJ2-1; 15 positions match TRBD2. The V segment lost 3 bases and the J segment 8 bases; nucleotides outside the gene matches: 8. This CDR3 has 17 amino acids. The germline V gene encodes CDR1 KGHSH and CDR2 LQKENI. CDR3 sequence (DNA): TGTGCCAGCTCACCGCCGGGACTAGCGGGAGGTAAGGATGAGCAGTTCTTC. This codes for CASSPPGLAGGKDEQFF.

This clone was observed a few times. The CDR3 here is CASSLSWTSYEQYF. The CDR3 DNA follows: TGTGCCAGCAGTTTGTCGTGGACTTCCTACGAGCAGTACTTC. V usage is TRBV27 and J usage is TRBJ2-7, with D possibly being TRBD2 (5 bases). From germline, CDR1 is MNHEY and CDR2 SMNVEV (reference sequence). V lost 3 bases, J lost 1 base, and 10 bases lay in between. The CDR3 consists of 14 residues.

The genes are TRBV19 and TRBJ2-2; 10 positions agree with TRBD1. V shed 9 bases and J 6 bases; nucleotides not matched to a gene: 4. In germline, CDR1 is LNHDA, CDR2 SQIVND (reference sequence). This CDR3 contains 13 residues. CDR3: CASDRGPAGELFF. The CDR3 nucleotides read TGTGCCAGCGACAGGGGGCCGGCCGGGGAGCTGTTTTTT.

This clone is a singleton in its sample. This chain uses TRBV27 with TRBJ2-7; TRBD2 matches at 8 bases. This CDR3 contains 16 residues. V lost 3 bases to trimming and J lost 4 bases; unmatched junction nucleotides: 11. CDR1 is MNHEY and CDR2 is SMNVEV in the germline V gene (reference sequence). The CDR3, as DNA: TGTGCCAGCAGTTTCCTTCGTAGCGGGACACCATACGAGCAGTACTTC. Its translation: CASSFLRSGTPYEQYF.

The chain has TRBV27 and TRBJ1-6, with TRBD1 as a possible D gene (6 bases). The CDR3 spans 17 residues. V dropped 4 bases and J dropped 10 bases, with 23 bases sitting between them. From germline, CDR1 is MNHEY and CDR2 SMNVEV (reference sequence). The CDR3 here is CASSSQPPAGVGSPLHF. DNA for the CDR3: TGTGCCAGCAGTTCTCAGCCCCCAGCAGGGGTCGGATCACCCCTCCACTTT.

The count of this clone is one. The rearrangement uses TRBV6-5 and TRBJ2-5, with TRBD2 as a possible D gene (5 bases). V was clipped by 7 bases and J by 4 bases, with 13 bases between them. The CDR3 runs to 13 residues. The germline V gene has CDR1 MNHEY and CDR2 SVGAGI. The CDR3 nucleotides read TGTGCCAGCACTACGGACTCCGGAGAGACCCAGTACTTC. This gives the protein CASTTDSGETQYF.

This clone turned up a few times. The chain carries TRBV4-1 and TRBJ1-2, with a weak D call TRBD1 (6 bases). In germline, CDR1 is MGHRA, CDR2 YSYEKL. The CDR3 consists of 12 residues. V dropped 3 bases and J dropped 14 bases, with 16 bases sitting between them. The CDR3 protein is CASSQSWTARTF. CDR3 coding DNA: TGCGCCAGCAGCCAGAGTTGGACAGCGCGGACCTTC.

The chain couples TRBV15 to TRBJ1-1; D ambiguous. The CDR3 length is 16 residues. Trimming cost V 1 base and J 3 bases, with 15 bases left between them. Germline V CDR1 and CDR2: LNHNV, YYDKDF (reference sequence). The CDR3 nucleotides are TGTGCCACCAGCAGAGCGTCGGGAGCCTCAGACACTGAAGCTTTCTTT. It translates to CATSRASGASDTEAFF.

The chain recombines TRBV27 with TRBJ1-5; D not certain. Germline CDR1 and CDR2: MNHEY and SMNVEV (reference sequence). This CDR3 comprises 14 residues. V lost 5 bases to trimming and J lost 0 bases, with 8 bases between them. The CDR3 coding sequence is TGTGCCAGCAGTCCCGGTAGTAGCAATCAGCCCCAGCATTTT. Translated, it gives CASSPGSSNQPQHF.

This clone is a singleton in its sample. The rearrangement links TRBV27 to TRBJ2-3, with TRBD2 matching over 14 bases. Germline loops: CDR1 MNHEY, CDR2 SMNVEV (reference sequence). The ends lost 2 bases at V and 2 bases at J; junction bases unmatched: 6. This CDR3 contains 18 residues. CDR3 residues: CASSLTPGLAGDTDTQYF. In DNA, the CDR3 is TGTGCCAGCAGTTTAACTCCGGGACTAGCGGGGGACACAGATACGCAGTATTTT.

This chain links TRBV2 with TRBJ1-5; unclear D gene. Trimming shortened V by 2 bases and J by 7 bases, and 9 bases separated the two germline ends. The CDR3 length is 13 residues. Germline loops: CDR1 SNHLY, CDR2 FYNNEI. CDR3 sequence (DNA): TGTGCCAGCAGTGAAAATGACGGGCAGCCCCAGCATTTT. This codes for CASSENDGQPQHF.

CDR3 bases: TGCGCCAGCAGCCAACGATATGACAGGGGAGATCAGCCCCAGCATTTT. Translated, it gives CASSQRYDRGDQPQHF. This chain joins TRBV4-3 and TRBJ1-5; 8 nucleotides line up with TRBD1. This CDR3 is 16 amino acids long. The germline CDR1 and CDR2 sequences are LGHNA and YSLEER. V lost 2 bases to trimming and J lost 5 bases; unmatched junction nucleotides: 8.

The chain uses TRBV9 and TRBJ2-1; 8 nucleotides line up with TRBD2. The germline V gene has CDR1 SGDLS and CDR2 YYNGEE. Trimming took 5 bases from V and 2 from J; bases not matched to a gene: 6. The CDR3 is 15 residues long. DNA for the CDR3: TGTGCCAGCAGTGTGGCGGGAGGTCCCTACAATGAGCAGTTCTTC. It encodes CASSVAGGPYNEQFF.

In DNA, the CDR3 is TGCGCCAGCAGCCAAGATCCACAGGGCAATTCACCCCTCCACTTT. As protein: CASSQDPQGNSPLHF. The chain carries TRBV4-3 and TRBJ1-6; perhaps TRBD1 as D (6 bases). Germline V gives CDR1 LGHNA, CDR2 YSLEER. V was shortened by 0 bases and J by 7 bases, with 10 bases between the two germline ends. The CDR3 loop spans 15 amino acids.

This chain joins TRBV5-1 and TRBJ1-1; D ambiguous. The CDR3 extends over 15 amino acids. Germline lookup yields CDR1 SGHRS and CDR2 YFSETQ. Deletions cut 1 base from V and 1 base from J, with 11 bases between. CDR3 DNA: TGCGCCAGCAGCTTGTCGGGAACCGGGAACACTGAAGCTTTCTTT. Amino acids: CASSLSGTGNTEAFF.

The chain links TRBV2 to TRBJ1-1; D perhaps matches TRBD1 (5 bases). Germline V lookup: CDR1 SNHLY, CDR2 FYNNEI. The CDR3 is 13 amino acids. Deletions cut 4 bases from V and 5 bases from J, with 11 bases between. CDR3 in DNA: TGTGCCAGCAGTGCGGCCAGGGATACTGAAGCTTTCTTT. Translating it yields CASSAARDTEAFF.

This clone was seen a handful of times. J is TRBJ2-7 and V is TRBV12-3 or TRBV12-4; TRBD2 agrees at 7 bases. The V gene end was trimmed by 6 bases and the J gene end by 7 bases; junction bases not matched to a gene: 6. The CDR3 is 12 residues long. The CDR3 nucleotides read TGTGCCAGCAGCCGCGCCGGGGGGGAGCAGTACTTC. Translating it yields CASSRAGGEQYF.